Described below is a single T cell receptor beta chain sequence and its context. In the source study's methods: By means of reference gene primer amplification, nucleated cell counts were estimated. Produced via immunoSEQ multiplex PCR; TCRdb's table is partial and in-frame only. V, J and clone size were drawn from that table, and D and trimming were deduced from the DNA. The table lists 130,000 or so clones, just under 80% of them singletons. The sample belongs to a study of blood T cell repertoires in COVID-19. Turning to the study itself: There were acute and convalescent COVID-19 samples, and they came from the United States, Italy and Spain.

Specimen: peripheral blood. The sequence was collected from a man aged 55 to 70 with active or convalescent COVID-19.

CDR3 region: CASSSIREDGYTF. The CDR3 DNA is TGTGCCAGCAGCTCCATCCGAGAGGATGGCTACACCTTC. The V gene is TRBV7-9, the J gene TRBJ1-2; D unresolved. This CDR3 has 13 residues. Trimming cost V 4 bases and J 6 bases, with 12 bases left between them. Germline CDR1 SEHNR, CDR2 FQNEAQ (reference sequence).